These 9 T cell receptor beta chains were all obtained from the same sample, sequenced in a study of STAT5B mutations in CD4+ large granular lymphocyte leukemia. Assay: immunoSEQ multiplex PCR; the TCRdb copy retains only in-frame clones and omits some. Of about 32,000 clones in the sample, around 81% were seen once. Sequences were obtained from CD4+ T cells from blood buffy coats. Receptors originate from a human donor in good health.

Here the CDR3 DNA reads TGTGCCAGCAGTTACGAGGGGTACTATAATTCACCCCTCCACTTT. It specifies CASSYEGYYNSPLHF. This chain links TRBV6-5 with TRBJ1-6, with D possibly TRBD1 on 5 matching bases. Looked up from germline, CDR1 is MNHEY and CDR2 is SVGAGI. V was clipped by 2 bases and J by 3 bases, with 8 bases between them. The CDR3 has 15 residues.

This chain joins TRBV7-2 and TRBJ2-1; no definite D call. Per the germline V gene, CDR1 is SGHTA and CDR2 is FQGNSA. The CDR3 runs 13 residues. The V end lost 2 bases, the J end lost 15 bases, and 17 bases lay between the germline ends. In nucleotides, the CDR3 is TGTGCCAGCAGCTTAATGTTCCAGGACGGCCCGTTCTTC. It specifies CASSLMFQDGPFF.

The chain combines TRBV5-6 with TRBJ1-1, with TRBD1 as a possible D gene (5 bases). Between the trimmed V and J ends, which lost 3 bases and 5 bases, there was a span of 17 bases. CDR1 is SGHDT and CDR2 is YYEEEE in the germline V gene. CDR3 length: 15 amino acids. The CDR3: CASSWVRRGRTEAFF. The CDR3 bases are TGTGCCAGCAGCTGGGTTCGGCGGGGCCGAACTGAAGCTTTCTTT.

The rearrangement joins TRBV19 to TRBJ2-3; 8 bases are shared with TRBD1. The V segment lost 5 bases and the J segment 3 bases; nucleotides outside the gene matches: 7. The CDR3 is made up of 15 amino acids. Germline CDR1 is LNHDA and CDR2 is SQIVND (reference sequence). CDR3 coding DNA: TGTGCCAGTAGTGTCGGACAGGGAAGAACAGATACGCAGTATTTT. This translates into CASSVGQGRTDTQYF.

The gene calls are TRBV2 and TRBJ2-5, with D possibly being TRBD2 (5 bases). The closer fit of TRBJ2-7 to the DNA end suggests the J call may be wrong. There are 17 residues in the CDR3. Germline assignment: CDR1 SNHLY and CDR2 FYNNEI. This chain's CDR3 is CASSEGGPFARTYEQYF. CDR3 DNA: TGTGCCAGCAGTGAAGGCGGGCCTTTTGCGCGGACCTACGAGCAGTACTTC.

The chain carries TRBV28 and TRBJ1-2, with a tentative D call TRBD1 (5 bases). Germline V gives CDR1 MDHEN, CDR2 SYDVKM. CDR3 size: 15 residues. V was trimmed by 5 bases and J by 5 bases, leaving 18 bases between them. Here the CDR3 reads CASSATPGTGYGYTF. As DNA, the CDR3 is TGTGCCAGCAGTGCTACCCCCGGGACGGGATATGGCTACACCTTC.

The chain links TRBV28 to TRBJ2-7; D unclear. The CDR3 has 16 amino acids. V lost 5 bases, J lost 7 bases, and 24 bases lay in between. The germline CDR1 and CDR2 sequences are MDHEN and SYDVKM. The CDR3 nucleotides are TGTGCCAGCAGTGTTGTTTTTGGCTCCTCGTATGGGGAGCAGTACTTC. Translated, it gives CASSVVFGSSYGEQYF.

V is TRBV5-6 and J is TRBJ2-7, with a tentative D call TRBD2 (5 bases). With 0 bases removed from V and 1 base from J, the gap between germline ends came to 14 bases. Germline V gene data show CDR1 as SGHDT and CDR2 as YYEEEE. This CDR3 contains 16 residues. CDR3 protein: CASSLAGRAKSYEQYF. The CDR3 DNA follows: TGTGCCAGCAGCTTGGCCGGGCGGGCTAAGTCCTACGAGCAGTACTTC.

J is TRBJ1-1 and V is TRBV7-8; D unclear. This CDR3 region has 13 residues. The germline gives CDR1 SGHVS, CDR2 FQNEAQ. Deletions cut 2 bases from V and 8 bases from J, with 12 bases between. CDR3 nucleotides: TGTGCCAGCAGCTTAAGTCAGTGGGAGGAAGCTTTCTTT. This encodes CASSLSQWEEAFF.